This entry concerns a single T cell receptor (beta chain). This clonotype showed up many times. Its antigen is still unknown. Per-nucleotide qualities are absent, and no much larger clonotype sits a single base away. The TCR beta CDR3 regions were amplified from RNA transcripts. The first round of RT-PCR for the TCR CDR3 was performed with the HTBI primer set and the Qiagen OneStep RT-PCR kit. Libraries were constructed in a second round of multiplex PCR, after which size selection and purification were carried out. Libraries were sequenced paired-end with 100 bp reads on an Illumina HiSeq2000. Per the source publication's procedure: Raw data were processed with SOAPnuke, discarding reads with adapters, uncalled bases, mean Phred below 15, or no exact constant-primer or identifier match. COPE v1.2.5 was used to merge high-quality paired reads, and clonotypes were defined as unique nucleotide sequences. MiTCR v1.1 was used to align clonotypes to the IMGT TRBV, TRBD and TRBJ reference segments. The analysis included only V-J combinations with a frequency above 0.0001, which together covered about 99% of the repertoires. The TCS score was defined as F50 (clonal expansion) divided by E x V (chaos), with BLOSUM62-based TCRdist calculated between CDR3 peptides within each V-J. Welch's t-statistics and random forest reduced approximately 520 V-J features to roughly 13, which were used in a naive Bayes classifier (R e1071). TCRdb's own reprocessing of the public reads used fastp at Q25 and MiXCR and kept productive beta chains. Rows merge per CDR3 protein into single entries with the most common DNA and genes. TCRdb, not the original authors, processed these V and J calls. The sample has 350,000 to 450,000 distinct CDR3 sequences on record, approximately 14% of them singletons. Approximately 11% of the sample goes to the ten largest clones.

Trimming takes 8 bases from V and 0 bases from J, and the germline ends sit 8 bases apart. The germline V gene gives CDR1 as KGHSH and CDR2 as LQKENI. The CDR3 covers 12 residues, taking in both the cysteine and the phenylalanine. Only the CDR3 portion is preserved as DNA: 36 bases, with reading frame beginning at the first base. This sample was included in a study of T cells in Graves' hyperthyroidism and ophthalmopathy (dated by TCRdb to the late 2010s). Describing the broader study: Peripheral blood samples were taken at the time of initial diagnosis, prior to any treatment. TCR V-J signatures able to tell the groups apart were searched for in a discovery cohort of approximately 95 patients, of whom more than 40 had Graves' ophthalmopathy and roughly 58 had stable Graves' hyperthyroidism. Prospective prediction of ophthalmopathy was tested in an independent validation cohort of 18 to 20 hyperthyroidism patients and 15 to 17 patients who later progressed to ophthalmopathy. The approximately 100 discovery patients were randomly divided into training and test sets at a 7:3 ratio. In roughly six Graves' hyperthyroidism patients, the study also compared T-cell repertoires from thyroid tissue with T-cell repertoires from blood. Following sampling, methimazole starting at 30 mg daily was given to hyperthyroidism patients, and high-dose intravenous methylprednisolone was given to ophthalmopathy patients. The paper describes TCR Vbeta CDR3 sequencing of 140 or so peripheral blood samples, made up of 43 ophthalmopathy patients, 70 to 80 hyperthyroidism patients and approximately 17 progressor patients.

Graves' hyperthyroidism was defined as stable when no progression to ophthalmopathy occurred over 18 months of follow-up. Hyperthyroidism patients were newly diagnosed, had a disease duration of under 2 months, and were aged 18 to 65 years. Patients with uncontrolled infections, other autoimmune diseases, pregnancy or lactation were excluded. Diagnoses relied on clinical symptoms, serum thyroxine and TRAb, thyroid ultrasound and orbital computed tomography. PBMCs were isolated from 7.5 to 10 ml of fresh peripheral blood by Ficoll-Paque density gradient centrifugation. Total RNA was extracted using Trizol reagent, and RNA quality was assessed on an Agilent 2100 Bioanalyzer. Overall study results and their limits: Most expanded thyroid clonotypes (frequency above 0.001) were also found in blood, which suggests that blood repertoires may mirror thyroid immune responses. In cross-validation, a model built on a 13 V-J signature told ophthalmopathy apart from stable hyperthyroidism with roughly 87% sensitivity and about 81% specificity, and in testing the same model reached 80%/75%. No statistical method was used to set the sample size in advance, and investigators knew the group allocation. In validation, the model predicted progression to ophthalmopathy with 55% to 71% sensitivity and around 72% specificity, a median of around six months before onset.

This clonotype was obtained from a woman aged 60-70 years with Graves' hyperthyroidism. The sequenced sample was blood. The chain was built from TRBV18 and TRBJ2-7; the D gene cannot be resolved reliably. The DNA is as follows: TGTGCCAGCAGCCCCGACTCCTACGAGCAGTACTTC. It translates to CASSPDSYEQYF. The reference TRBV18 and TRBJ2-7 proteins fill in what lies around the CDR3, so the full variable domain reads NAGVMQNPRHLVRRRGQEARLRCSPMKGHSHVYWYRQLPEEGLKFMVYLQKENIIDESGMPKERFSAEFPKEGPSILRIQQVVRGDSAAYFCASSPDSYEQYFGPGTRLTVT.